This T cell receptor beta chain emerged from a study of Graves' ophthalmopathy and Graves' hyperthyroidism. On the study more broadly: The authors defined stable hyperthyroidism as no ophthalmopathy within 18 months of follow-up.

Amplified TCR beta CDR3 regions were obtained using RNA transcripts as template. The first round was an RT-PCR with HTBI primers, and the second round was a multiplex PCR. TCRdb independently ran MiXCR on the multiplex PCR reads; one entry per CDR3 protein. The table lists about 600,000 distinct CDR3 sequences, less than 45% of them singletons. At least ten counts were recorded for this clonotype. The antigen remains unidentified. Other autoimmune disease, uncontrolled infection, pregnancy and lactation led to exclusion. The evidence that diagnosis relied on was clinical symptoms, serum thyroxine, TRAb, thyroid ultrasound and orbital computed tomography. General study results and limits: Among expanded thyroid clonotypes above 0.001 frequency, most also occurred in blood.

This CDR3 has 18 amino acids. J gave up 1 base and V 1 base, and 12 bases lay outside the gene matches. Germline V gives CDR1 SEHNR, CDR2 FQNEAQ (reference sequence). Sequencing was carried out using peripheral blood or thyroid tissue (not recorded which). The chain uses TRBV7-9 and TRBJ1-1; 7 bases are a match to TRBD1. The source is an adult man with Graves' hyperthyroidism. The DNA of the CDR3 is TGTGCCAGCAGCTTAGTGGGTCCACCCGGGACAGCGAACACTGAAGCTTTCTTT. Protein sequence: CASSLVGPPGTANTEAFF.